The TCR beta chain described here comes from a study of shared clonotypes between healthy human individuals. CDR3 length equals 14 residues. The germline V and J ends were trimmed by 7 bases and 3 bases, with 15 bases remaining between them. Germline loops: CDR1 MDHEN, CDR2 SYDVKM. To note about this clone: Its antigen remains unidentified.

The repertoire was sequenced with immunoSEQ multiplex PCR; TCRdb's copy has only in-frame clones and lacks some. The table includes about 690,000 clones, about 92% detected once. Broader study findings: Among donors, the sharing of clonotypes was expected to be influenced by sequencing depth. In having few donors, the study represented limited genetic and exposure-history diversity.

The V gene is TRBV28, the J gene TRBJ2-5; D is unclear. The receptor's source is a young man in good health. Some clones in this sample may be carry-over from other donors' samples. Specimen: memory CD8+ T cells from PBMCs. Subset: CD45RO+ cells pooled with CCR7-negative TemRA cells. As DNA, the CDR3 is TGTGCCAGCATATCCCAACCAACCAAAGAGACCCAGTACTTC. Translating gives CASISQPTKETQYF.